Sequencing of this T cell receptor beta chain was carried out in a study of T cell changes during pregnancy in multiple sclerosis (dated 2019 in TCRdb). About the full investigation: Changes in the T cell repertoire over the course of pregnancy were examined in this study in women with multiple sclerosis.

Reading from cysteine to phenylalanine, the CDR3 counts 18 amino acids. Only CDR3 DNA remains: 54 bases, in frame from the first base. V is cut back by 8 bases and J by 0 bases, with 15 bases in the junction unmatched. The CDR1 and CDR2 encoded by the germline V gene (reference sequence) are SEHNR and FQNEAQ. The protocol used for the library was the immunoSEQ multiplex PCR assay. TCRdb took over this immuneACCESS table, retaining in-frame rearrangements with V and J assigned. Such tables are incomplete; in checked studies, under half of the missing clones stem from an unresolved V gene, and the remainder is unexplained. The sample table shows 40,000 to 45,000 clones, and roughly nine tenths are seen once. Clones ranked in the top ten supply 6.5% to 7.5% of the sample. A note on this clone: Its recognized antigen is unknown. No base-level quality is on record; no much larger clone is a single base apart.

The receptor was derived from a female donor with multiple sclerosis, enrolled in a pregnancy study. The V and J segments used are TRBV7-9 and TRBJ2-3, with TRBD2 identical over 9 junction bases. The sequencing used CD8+ T cells from peripheral blood mononuclear cells, collected in the third trimester of pregnancy. This receptor carries the CDR3 CASAPGLARPFSTDTQYF. In nucleotides, the sequence is TGTGCCAGCGCTCCCGGACTAGCGAGACCTTTTAGCACAGATACGCAGTATTTT.